The 7 T cell receptor beta chains in this list originate from one sample, sequenced in a study of cytomegalovirus exposure and HLA in healthy donors. PCR amplification relied on 60 Vbeta primers (plus 13 Jbeta primers). Data came from immunoSEQ multiplex PCR; TCRdb stores just in-frame clones and leaves some out. Here the sample spans approximately 170,000 clones, almost 75% being singletons. The sample was PBMCs. These receptors all stem from a young woman in good health and CMV-seropositive.

V and J are TRBV6-1 and TRBJ2-7; TRBD1 matches at 7 bases. CDR3 size: 15 residues. CDR1 is MNHNS, CDR2 SASEGT, per germline. The junction had 12 bases not matched to a gene; V was cut back by 7 bases and J by 3 bases. The CDR3 spells CASTTPRDSRYEQYF. For the CDR3, the DNA is TGTGCCAGCACCACCCCAAGGGACAGTCGCTACGAGCAGTACTTC.

The chain is built from TRBV5-6 and TRBJ2-7, with 8 bases identical to TRBD1. V gave up 4 bases and J gave up 3 bases; unmatched junction bases: 9. The CDR3 runs to 15 residues. In germline, CDR1 is SGHDT, CDR2 YYEEEE. DNA for the CDR3: TGTGCCAGCAGCGGAGACAGGGGAAGAGACTACGAGCAGTACTTC. It specifies CASSGDRGRDYEQYF.

The chain is built from TRBV6-5 and TRBJ2-7; D gene ambiguous. This CDR3 spans 12 amino acids. The germline V gene encodes CDR1 MNHEY and CDR2 SVGAGI. Trimming left V 2 bases short and J 6 bases short, with 8 bases between. The CDR3 DNA reads as TGTGCCAGCAGTTACGGGCTGGGCGAGCAGTACTTC. Protein sequence: CASSYGLGEQYF.

The table lists this clone with a few counts. The chain's CDR3 is CAISESSVLVNTEAFF. The CDR3 DNA is TGTGCCATCAGTGAGTCATCAGTTTTGGTAAACACTGAAGCTTTCTTT. The chain has TRBV10-3 and TRBJ1-1; D unclear. Germline assignment: CDR1 ENHRY and CDR2 SYGVKD. CDR3 length: 16 residues. The V and J ends lost 0 bases and 2 bases respectively, with 13 bases between them.

The chain joins TRBV10-3 to TRBJ1-1, with 8 bases lining up with TRBD1. Trimming cost V 3 bases and J 4 bases; bases outside gene matches: 13. The CDR3 is made up of 17 amino acids. Germline V gene data show CDR1 as ENHRY and CDR2 as SYGVKD. Here the CDR3 DNA reads TGTGCCATCAGTGATCCGCAGGGGGCGTGGATGGTCACTGAAGCTTTCTTT. Amino acid sequence: CAISDPQGAWMVTEAFF.

The chain employs TRBV4-1 and TRBJ2-5, with D unclear. The closer fit of TRBJ2-7 to the DNA end suggests the J call may be wrong. The CDR3 covers 17 residues. Looked up from germline, CDR1 is MGHRA and CDR2 is YSYEKL. The CDR3 protein is CASSQFLGVITPYEQYF. Here the CDR3 DNA reads TGCGCCAGCAGCCAGTTTTTAGGAGTAATCACCCCCTACGAGCAGTACTTC.

This clone was observed a handful of times. V gene TRBV27 combines with J gene TRBJ2-7, with 11 bases that match TRBD2. The trim removed 6 bases at V and 0 bases at J, leaving 7 bases unmatched. The CDR3 spans 16 residues. Germline assignment: CDR1 MNHEY and CDR2 SMNVEV (reference sequence). DNA for the CDR3: TGTGCCAGCAGCCTTCACACTAGCGGGGGCTCCTACGAGCAGTACTTC. Protein product: CASSLHTSGGSYEQYF.